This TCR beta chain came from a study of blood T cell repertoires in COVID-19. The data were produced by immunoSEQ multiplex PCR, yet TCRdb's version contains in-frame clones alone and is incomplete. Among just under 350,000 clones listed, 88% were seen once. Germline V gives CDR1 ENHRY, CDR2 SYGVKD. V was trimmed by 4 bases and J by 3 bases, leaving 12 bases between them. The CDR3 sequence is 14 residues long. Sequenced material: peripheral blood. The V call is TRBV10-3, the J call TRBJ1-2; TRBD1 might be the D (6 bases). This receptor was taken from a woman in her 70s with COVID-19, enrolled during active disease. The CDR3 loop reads CAISGQNRDYGYTF. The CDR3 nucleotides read TGTGCCATCAGTGGTCAGAACAGGGACTATGGCTACACCTTC.